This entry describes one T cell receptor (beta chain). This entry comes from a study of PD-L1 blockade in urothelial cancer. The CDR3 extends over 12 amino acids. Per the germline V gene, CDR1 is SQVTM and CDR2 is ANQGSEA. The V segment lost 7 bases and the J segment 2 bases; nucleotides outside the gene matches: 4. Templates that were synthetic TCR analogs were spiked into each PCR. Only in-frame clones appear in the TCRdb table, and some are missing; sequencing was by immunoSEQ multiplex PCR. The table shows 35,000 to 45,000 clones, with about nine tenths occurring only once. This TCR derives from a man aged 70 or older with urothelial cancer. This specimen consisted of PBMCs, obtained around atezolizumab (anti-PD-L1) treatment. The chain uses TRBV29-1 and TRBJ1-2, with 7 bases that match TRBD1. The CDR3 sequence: CSAGTVNYGYTF. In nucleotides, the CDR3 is TGCAGCGCCGGGACAGTAAACTATGGCTACACCTTC.